Listed here is a single T cell receptor beta chain. The antigen remains undetermined. The data belong to a study of shared clonotypes between healthy human individuals. Germline V gene sequence: CDR1 ENHRY, CDR2 SYGVKD. The CDR3 extends over 15 amino acids. The trim removed 4 bases at V and 1 base at J, leaving 5 bases unmatched. Genomic DNA of every subset was divided equally among multiple immunoSEQ plates. This table comes from immunoSEQ multiplex PCR, and its TCRdb copy is limited to in-frame clones, with some not included. The sample lists 2 million to 2.5 million clones, about 94% occurring once. Study-wide findings and caveats: The study's rarefaction showed incomplete sorted-subset sequencing despite large depth. Generation probability values for non-shared clonotypes were lower than those for clonotypes shared by all four donors.

The TCR comes from a man aged 18 to 29 in good health. The chain employs TRBV10-3 and TRBJ2-5; the match to TRBD2 covers 8 bases. Sequencing input: naive CD4+ T cells sorted from blood. The subset was: CD45RA+ positively selected. The CDR3 loop reads CAISGGTRLQETQYF. CDR3 nucleotides: TGTGCCATCAGTGGGGGGACTAGGCTCCAAGAGACCCAGTACTTC.